This TCR beta chain was sequenced during a study of molecular identifiers for immune sequencing clone quantification. Study-wide findings and caveats: Should identical TCR molecules share a barcode, the sizes of highly expanded clones could be underestimated. Clones with over 20 RNA copies captured over 98% of effector molecules but under 1% of naive ones.

Concerning this clonotype itself: What it recognizes is unknown. This could be a read error, since a much larger clone is one nucleotide away. In this CDR3 the conserved last residue, phenylalanine or tryptophan, is missing, so a read error is likely.

Previously described methods with listed TCR primers produced the bulk TCR libraries. Using its own MiXCR run on the PCR reads, TCRdb lists one record per CDR3 protein. The table shows 350,000 or so distinct CDR3 sequences, with 20% to 25% occurring only once. CDR3 size: 16 residues. In germline, CDR1 is MNHEY, CDR2 SVGAGI. V was trimmed by 3 bases and J by 2 bases, leaving 16 bases between them. The specimen sequenced was naive CD8+ T cells from blood, with Jurkat cell RNA spiked in. Subset noted: FACS-sorted CD8+CD4-CCR7+CD45RA+ naive T cells. The V gene is TRBV6-5, the J gene TRBJ2-5, with a weak D call TRBD1 (5 bases). This receptor was identified in a human donor in good health. Some libraries in this study had Jurkat cell RNA spiked in. As DNA, the CDR3 is TGTGCCAGCAGTTATATGCCTGACAGTCCACAAGAGACCCAGTACTCC. Residues: CASSYMPDSPQETQYS.